A selection of T cell receptor beta chains follows, all from one sample in a study of blood T cell repertoires in COVID-19. Assay: immunoSEQ multiplex PCR; the TCRdb copy retains only in-frame clones and omits some. The sample includes 300,000 to 450,000 clones, roughly nine tenths of them seen just once. The sequenced sample consisted of peripheral blood. Every receptor here comes from a woman aged 55-69 years with COVID-19, enrolled during active disease. The CDR3 runs from the conserved cysteine through the conserved F or W. A D gene is named only where the DNA matches it firmly. The size entry is marked missing in some rows and otherwise reads once, few, many or a size class.

.	16	TRBV19	.	TRBJ1-5	TGTGCCAGTAGTATATGGCGAGGGGGTGTCAATCAGCCCCAGCATTTT	CASSIWRGGVNQPQHF
TRBD1	15	TRBV6-5	once	TRBJ1-1	TGTGCCAGCAGTTCCTCAGGGGGCGCCCCTCCTGAAGCTTTCTTT	CASSSSGGAPPEAFF
.	13	TRBV10-1	.	TRBJ2-7	TGCGCCAGCAGTGCCGGTATCTCCTACGAGCAGTACTTC	CASSAGISYEQYF
.	15	TRBV27	.	TRBJ1-6	TGTGCCAGCAGTTCCCAGGAGGGCTATAATTCACCCCTCCACTTT	CASSSQEGYNSPLHF
TRBD2	16	TRBV15	.	TRBJ2-3	TGTGCCACCAGCAGAGAACTAGCGGGGGGGCCGAATACGCAGTATTTT	CATSRELAGGPNTQYF
.	16	TRBV7-2	.	TRBJ2-3	TGTGCCAGCAGCTTAGGATACAGGGCTAACACAGATACGCAGTATTTT	CASSLGYRANTDTQYF
TRBD2	20	TRBV10-2	.	TRBJ2-3	TGCGCCAGCAGTGAGTCTCTTTGGGGACTAGGTTCTTTTCAGGGAGATACGCAGTATTTT	CASSESLWGLGSFQGDTQYF
.	14	TRBV6-5	.	TRBJ1-6	TGTGCCAGCAGCCTTGGACAGAGGAGTTCACCCCTCCACTTT	CASSLGQRSSPLHF
.	13	TRBV2	.	TRBJ2-7	TGTGCCAGCAGTGAAGACCGGTCGTGGGAGCAGTACTTC	CASSEDRSWEQYF
.	14	TRBV6-6	.	TRBJ1-1	TGTGCCAGCAGCCCTACAGGGAGGAACACTGAAGCTTTCTTT	CASSPTGRNTEAFF
.	14	TRBV15	few	TRBJ1-3	TGTGCCACCAGCAGTGGGGAGGGTACCACCCGATTAATATTT	CATSSGEGTTRLIF
.	15	TRBV6-5	.	TRBJ1-2	TGTGCCAGCAGTTACTCCGGCCAGGGGAACTATGGCTACACCTTC	CASSYSGQGNYGYTF
TRBD1	14	TRBV18	.	TRBJ1-5	TGTGCCAGCTCAGGACAGGGAGGCGATCAGCCCCAGCATTTT	CASSGQGGDQPQHF
TRBD1	15	TRBV27	.	TRBJ2-5	TGTGCCAGCAGTCCCGGACAGGGGCGAGGGGAGACCCAGTACTTC	CASSPGQGRGETQYF
.	18	TRBV23-1	once	TRBJ1-2	TGCGCCAGCAGTCAATCGCGTTCCCATCGGGGGGGAAACTATGGCTACACCTTC	CASSQSRSHRGGNYGYTF
.	15	TRBV16	.	TRBJ1-2	TGTGCCAGCAGCCAATCAGTCCAGGGCAACTATGGCTACACCTTC	CASSQSVQGNYGYTF
.	14	TRBV6-1	.	TRBJ1-1	TGTGCCAGCAGTGAGAAACGGTTGAACACTGAAGCTTTCTTT	CASSEKRLNTEAFF
.	16	TRBV30	.	TRBJ1-6	TGTGCCTGGAGTGTACGGGGAGGGATCTATAATTCACCCCTCCACTTT	CAWSVRGGIYNSPLHF
.	12	TRBV29-1	.	TRBJ2-2	TGCAGCGTAGGGGTGAACACCGGGGAGCTGTTTTTT	CSVGVNTGELFF
TRBD1	14	TRBV6-5	.	TRBJ1-1	TGTGCCAGCAGCCGGGGACAGGGGGCTGTGGGAGCTTTCTTT	CASSRGQGAVGAFF
TRBD1	15	TRBV3-1/TRBV3-2	.	TRBJ2-5	TGTGCCAGCAGCGGGGACAGATCCATACAAGAGACCCAGTACTTC	CASSGDRSIQETQYF
.	17	TRBV4-1	.	TRBJ1-1	TGCGCCAGCAGCCCACCGGGAGCGAGCAGGACGATCGCTGAAGCTTTCTTT	CASSPPGASRTIAEAFF
.	12	TRBV3-1/TRBV3-2	.	TRBJ1-5	TGTGCCAGCAGCCCAGGGGATCAGCCCCAGCATTTT	CASSPGDQPQHF
TRBD1	17	TRBV4-2	.	TRBJ1-4	TGTGCCAGTAATTCCGGGACAGGGGGCGCGGGAAGTGAAAAACTGTTTTTT	CASNSGTGGAGSEKLFF
TRBD1	12	TRBV7-9	.	TRBJ2-7	TGTGCCAGCAGCTTAGGGGGGACAGTCTCCGTCTTC	CASSLGGTVSVF
TRBD2	16	TRBV9	.	TRBJ2-3	TGTGCCAGCAGTGTGTCTAGCGGGGGAGTAGCAGATACGCAGTATTTT	CASSVSSGGVADTQYF
TRBD1	17	TRBV18	.	TRBJ2-5	TGTGCCAGCTCACCACTCCCCGGGACAGGGATCCAAGAGACCCAGTACTTC	CASSPLPGTGIQETQYF
TRBD1	14	TRBV19	.	TRBJ2-7	TGTGCCAGTAGTATAGGGACAGGGTCCTACGAGCAGTACTTC	CASSIGTGSYEQYF
.	17	TRBV28	.	TRBJ1-1	TGTGCCAGCAGTTTAAGATCGGCCAGGGTGATGAACACTGAAGCTTTCTTT	CASSLRSARVMNTEAFF
TRBD1	15	TRBV9	.	TRBJ1-1	TGTGCCAGCAGCGTACAGGGGGCTCCTGGCACTGAAGCTTTCTTT	CASSVQGAPGTEAFF
.	15	TRBV19	.	TRBJ1-6	TGTGCCAGTAGTCTCTCCCGGGGGGAAAATTCACCCCTCCACTTT	CASSLSRGENSPLHF
TRBD1	12	TRBV10-3	once	TRBJ2-7	TGTGCCAGCGGGACAGGCCTTTACGAGCAGTACTTC	CASGTGLYEQYF
TRBD1	18	TRBV13	.	TRBJ2-6	TGTGCCAGCAGCCCCAGACAGGGCCAGAGCTCTGGGGCCAACGTCCTGACTTTC	CASSPRQGQSSGANVLTF
.	14	TRBV5-1	.	TRBJ1-1	TGCGCCAGCAGCTTGTTCTCAGAGAACACTGAAGCTTTCTTT	CASSLFSENTEAFF
TRBD1	17	TRBV19	few	TRBJ1-4	TGTGCCAGTAGTAGTTCCGGGACAGTTGTTTCTAATGAAAAACTGTTTTTT	CASSSSGTVVSNEKLFF
.	17	TRBV21-1	.	TRBJ1-1	TGTGCCAGCAGCAAAGGGGGGACAGGGAGGTATTACACTGAAGCTTTCTTT	CASSKGGTGRYYTEAFF
TRBD1	15	TRBV2	.	TRBJ2-7	TGTGCCAGCACCATACAGGGGACGGGGAACTACGAGCAGTACTTC	CASTIQGTGNYEQYF
.	16	TRBV5-1	.	TRBJ1-4	TGCGCCAGCAGCCCCGGCCCCCAGGGGAGTGGCGAAAAACTGTTTTTT	CASSPGPQGSGEKLFF
TRBD1	15	TRBV18	.	TRBJ1-5	TGTGCCAGCTCGTCAGGGGGGACGAGCAATCAGCCCCAGCATTTT	CASSSGGTSNQPQHF
TRBD1	15	TRBV7-9	once	TRBJ1-1	TGTGCCAGCAGCTTTCTTCCAGGGGGAATCACTGAAGCTTTCTTT	CASSFLPGGITEAFF
.	11	TRBV5-1	.	TRBJ2-3	TGCGCCAGCAGCCAGACAGATACGCAGTATTTT	CASSQTDTQYF
TRBD1	15	TRBV27	.	TRBJ1-3	TGTGCCAGCAGCTGGACAGGGACTATGGGAAACACCATATATTTT	CASSWTGTMGNTIYF
TRBD1	15	TRBV3-1/TRBV3-2	.	TRBJ2-1	TGTGCCAGCAGCCAAGTTGGACAGGTAGGAAATGAGCAGTTCTTC	CASSQVGQVGNEQFF
.	16	TRBV24-1	.	TRBJ1-4	TGTGCCACCAGTGACCCCCGACGGGGGGAGGGGGAAAAACTGTTTTTT	CATSDPRRGEGEKLFF
TRBD1	16	TRBV9	.	TRBJ2-5	TGTGCCAGCAGCGTCCGGGACAGGGGGCTCCAAGAGACCCAGTACTTC	CASSVRDRGLQETQYF
.	15	TRBV5-8	few	TRBJ2-1	TGTGCCAGCAGCTTGGCCCGTAGCTCCTACAATGAGCAGTTCTTC	CASSLARSSYNEQFF
TRBD1	15	TRBV7-3	.	TRBJ1-1	TGTGCCAGCAGCTTAGTCGGGACAGGGGGTACTGAAGCTTTCTTT	CASSLVGTGGTEAFF